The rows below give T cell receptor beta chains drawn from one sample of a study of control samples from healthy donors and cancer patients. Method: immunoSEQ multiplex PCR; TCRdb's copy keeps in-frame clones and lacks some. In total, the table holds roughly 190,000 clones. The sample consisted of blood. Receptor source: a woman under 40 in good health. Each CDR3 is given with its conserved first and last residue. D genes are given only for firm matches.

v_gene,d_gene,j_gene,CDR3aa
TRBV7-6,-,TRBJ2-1,CASSPAMGNEQFF
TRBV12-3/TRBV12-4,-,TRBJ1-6,CASRPKLNSPLHF
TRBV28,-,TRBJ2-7,CASSSWAALTYEQYF
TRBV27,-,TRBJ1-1,CASSWGLRDTEAFF
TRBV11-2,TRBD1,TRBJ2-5,CASSGRTGDETQYF
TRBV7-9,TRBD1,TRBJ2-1,CASHRGAGYNEQFF
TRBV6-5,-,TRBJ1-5,CASGARANQPQHF
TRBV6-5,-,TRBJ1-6,CASSYSGDYSPLHF
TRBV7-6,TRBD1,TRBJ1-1,CASSSTRGQGNTEAFF
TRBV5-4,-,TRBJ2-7,CASSLDDFEQYF
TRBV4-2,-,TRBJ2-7,CASSQGDTNEQYF
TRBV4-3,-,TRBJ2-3,CASSQDLLVSTDTQYF
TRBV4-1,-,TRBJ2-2,CASSQDPTATGELFF
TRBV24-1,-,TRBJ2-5,CATSEPGGLEETQYF
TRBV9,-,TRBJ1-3,CASSPVPVGPGNTIYF
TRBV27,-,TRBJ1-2,CASSKRSGTNYYGYTF
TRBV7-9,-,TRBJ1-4,CASSLLVGFATNEKLFF
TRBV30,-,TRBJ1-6,CAWSVQGLSYSSPLHF
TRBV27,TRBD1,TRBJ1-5,CASSSWEGGQPQHF
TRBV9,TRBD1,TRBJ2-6,CASSEWTGRSGANVLTF
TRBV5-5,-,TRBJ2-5,CASSEGPAAQETQYF
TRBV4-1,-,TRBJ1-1,CASSQPQGPEAFF
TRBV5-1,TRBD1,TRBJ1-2,CASSLWGTGTGSFAGYTF
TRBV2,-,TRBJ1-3,CASTPGYSGNTIYF
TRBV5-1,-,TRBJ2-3,CASSRGAARPEGTQYF
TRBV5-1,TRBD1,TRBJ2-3,CASSRDRRSSPRTDTQYF
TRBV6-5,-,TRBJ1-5,CASSYSGGGSNQPQHF
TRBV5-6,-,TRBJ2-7,CASSLASVVAYEQYF